These T cell receptor beta chains were read from a single sample in a study of blood T cell repertoires in COVID-19. Here immunoSEQ multiplex PCR was the method, and the copy in TCRdb shows in-frame clones only, minus some. The sample records roughly 290,000 clones, around 89% being singletons. Sequenced sample: peripheral blood. The receptors here all came from a man aged 25-45 years with acute or convalescent COVID-19. CDR3s include the opening cysteine and the closing phenylalanine or tryptophan. D genes are given only for firm matches. Rows may omit the clone size; those that give it use once, few, many or a size class.

j_call clone_size d_call v_call cdr3_aa cdr3_nt
TRBJ2-5 - TRBD1 TRBV19 CASSPTGNQETQYF TGTGCCAGTAGTCCGACAGGGAACCAAGAGACCCAGTACTTC
TRBJ1-5 - - TRBV4-1 CASSQEQTYNQPQHF TGCGCCAGCAGCCAAGAACAGACATACAATCAGCCCCAGCATTTT
TRBJ1-6 - TRBD1 TRBV6-6 CAGTQQGTTNSPLHF TGTGCCGGCACCCAACAGGGGACAACGAATTCACCCCTCCACTTT
TRBJ2-7 - - TRBV28 CASIGNSYEQYF TGTGCCAGCATTGGCAACTCCTACGAGCAGTACTTC
TRBJ2-3 - - TRBV5-6 CASSLRQADTQYF TGTGCCAGCAGCTTGCGACAGGCGGATACGCAGTATTTT
TRBJ1-1 once TRBD1 TRBV28 CASSIQGALIEAFF TGTGCCAGCAGTATTCAGGGGGCGCTTATTGAAGCTTTCTTT
TRBJ1-6 - - TRBV30 CAWSVRVSGSPLHF TGTGCCTGGAGTGTACGAGTGTCAGGTTCACCCCTCCACTTT
TRBJ2-7 - TRBD1 TRBV5-1 CASSDRGYYEQYF TGCGCCAGCAGTGACAGGGGCTATTACGAGCAGTACTTC
TRBJ1-4 - - TRBV2 CASSGVGTSTNEKLFF TGTGCCAGCAGTGGGGTTGGGACATCCACTAATGAAAAACTGTTTTTT
TRBJ1-1 once - TRBV27 CASSLRTSRTEAFF TGTGCCAGCAGCTTAAGGACATCTCGGACTGAAGCTTTCTTT
TRBJ2-1 - TRBD2 TRBV6-5 CASSWAGLAGDNEQFF TGTGCCAGCAGTTGGGCGGGACTAGCGGGAGACAATGAGCAGTTCTTC
TRBJ2-1 - - TRBV5-1 CASSERGSYNEQFF TGCGCCAGCAGCGAACGGGGCTCCTACAATGAGCAGTTCTTC
TRBJ2-7 - TRBD2 TRBV19 CASSPRTSGDIYEQYF TGTGCCAGTAGTCCGAGGACTAGCGGGGATATCTACGAGCAGTACTTC
TRBJ1-5 - - TRBV4-1 CASSQDRGWDQPQHF TGCGCCAGCAGCCAAGACCGCGGTTGGGATCAGCCCCAGCATTTT
TRBJ2-3 - TRBD2 TRBV30 CARTSGTDTQYF TGTGCCAGGACTAGCGGCACAGATACGCAGTATTTT
TRBJ1-1 - - TRBV6-6 CASSYSGGWTEAFF TGTGCCAGCAGTTACTCGGGGGGTTGGACTGAAGCTTTCTTT
TRBJ2-7 - TRBD2 TRBV2 CASSPRRIPSGGEQYF TGTGCCAGCAGTCCCCGACGAATACCTAGCGGAGGCGAGCAGTACTTC
TRBJ2-3 once - TRBV3-1/TRBV3-2 CASSQMGIVTDTQYF TGTGCCAGCAGCCAAATGGGCATCGTAACAGATACGCAGTATTTT
TRBJ2-5 - TRBD2 TRBV13 CASSLAGSGSFEETQYF TGTGCCAGCAGCTTAGCAGGTAGCGGGAGCTTCGAAGAGACCCAGTACTTC
TRBJ2-7 - TRBD2 TRBV30 CAWAPRLAGAPYEQYF TGTGCCTGGGCCCCGCGACTAGCGGGGGCCCCCTACGAGCAGTACTTC
TRBJ1-2 - - TRBV5-4 CASSHWGGGYTF TGTGCCAGCAGCCACTGGGGGGGAGGCTACACCTTC
TRBJ1-1 - - TRBV28 CASSLGAQGQHTEAFF TGTGCCAGCAGCTTAGGGGCTCAGGGGCAACACACTGAAGCTTTCTTT
TRBJ2-7 - - TRBV2 CASRQDSYEQYF TGTGCCAGCAGACAGGATTCCTACGAGCAGTACTTC
TRBJ2-1 - - TRBV7-3 CASSLTPGSYNEQFF TGTGCCAGCAGCTTAACCCCCGGGTCCTACAATGAGCAGTTCTTC
TRBJ1-4 - TRBD1 TRBV6-6 CASSSDRSNEKLFF TGTGCCAGCAGCTCGGACAGGTCTAATGAAAAACTGTTTTTT
TRBJ1-1 - - TRBV28 CASSLLGRLSFF TGTGCCAGCAGTTTACTGGGGCGGTTATCTTTCTTT
TRBJ1-1 once - TRBV28 CASGNKELRTEAFF TGTGCCAGCGGAAACAAGGAGCTTCGCACTGAAGCTTTCTTT
TRBJ1-5 - TRBD1 TRBV10-3 CAISKAGPGGRGQPQHF TGTGCCATCAGTAAGGCCGGGCCAGGGGGTCGGGGGCAGCCCCAGCATTTT
TRBJ2-2 once - TRBV10-1 CASKAGGGTGELFF TGCGCCAGTAAAGCCGGGGGTGGCACCGGGGAGCTGTTTTTT
TRBJ1-3 - - TRBV6-5 CASLAGNTIYF TGTGCCAGCCTGGCCGGAAACACCATATATTTT
TRBJ2-2 - TRBD2 TRBV30 CAWSVVVAGTGELFF TGTGCCTGGAGTGTAGTGGTAGCGGGAACCGGGGAGCTGTTTTTT
TRBJ1-3 - TRBD1 TRBV7-9 CASSLDREGNTIYF TGTGCCAGCAGCCTGGACAGGGAAGGAAACACCATATATTTT
TRBJ1-2 - TRBD1 TRBV5-4 CASSRDSAYGYTF TGTGCCAGCAGCCGGGACAGCGCCTATGGCTACACCTTC
TRBJ1-2 once - TRBV4-1 CASSLQANYGYTF TGCGCCAGCAGCCTACAGGCTAACTATGGCTACACCTTC
TRBJ2-1 - - TRBV28 CASSTPGGPYNEQFF TGTGCCAGCAGCACCCCAGGGGGGCCCTACAATGAGCAGTTCTTC
TRBJ1-4 - - TRBV7-3 CASSPSGALPLNEKLFF TGTGCCAGCAGCCCTAGCGGGGCGTTACCCTTAAATGAAAAACTGTTTTTT
TRBJ1-2 few - TRBV14 CASSPSPNYGYTF TGTGCCAGCAGCCCGAGCCCTAACTATGGCTACACCTTC
TRBJ2-1 few - TRBV6-4 CASSDSTTGLHNEQFF TGTGCCAGCAGTGACTCGACGACAGGATTACACAATGAGCAGTTCTTC
TRBJ1-5 few - TRBV6-1 CASSEALDRPQHF TGTGCCAGCAGTGAAGCTTTGGACAGGCCCCAGCATTTT
TRBJ1-6 few - TRBV19 CASSHIGPGRGNSPLHF TGTGCCAGTAGTCATATCGGACCCGGTCGGGGTAATTCACCCCTCCACTTT